The present TCR beta chain was sequenced within a study of blood T cell repertoires in COVID-19. Study-level background: The study drew acute and convalescent COVID-19 samples from the United States, Italy and Spain. The cDNA or gDNA used as material had been derived from T cells, B-cell-depleted T cells, or PBMCs.

CDR1 SGHTA and CDR2 FQGNSA come from the germline V gene. This CDR3 comprises 13 residues. V trimming: 5 bases; J trimming: 4 bases; junction bases outside the gene matches: 5. Per the study methods: The authors estimated nucleated cell counts from reference gene primer amplification. The assay was immunoSEQ multiplex PCR, and TCRdb's table has in-frame clones only and misses some. The V and J calls and clone size were taken over from that table, and D and trimming were inferred from the DNA. The sample includes hundreds of thousands of clones, roughly 86% of them seen just once. Cohorts were based on clinical histories the participants reported.

The chain uses TRBV7-2 and TRBJ2-7; 7 bases align to TRBD2. This receptor was obtained from a woman aged 30 to 39 with acute COVID-19. Sequencing was done on a sample of PBMCs or T cells enriched from blood (not recorded which). The CDR3 sequence is CASSPTSRYEQYF. CDR3 in DNA: TGTGCCAGCAGCCCGACTAGCAGGTACGAGCAGTACTTC.